Shown below are 2 T cell receptor beta chains from a single sample sequenced in a study of tumor-infiltrating lymphocytes in primary liver carcinoma. Co-extraction of both nucleic acids (RNA and DNA) used roughly 20-34 mg of unsorted bulk tissue. With a constant-region primer, TCR beta cDNA was made from 500 ng of total RNA. Generation of the TCR beta libraries relied on three nested multiplex PCR rounds using slightly modified ARM-PCR. TRBV1-TRBV30 forward primers paired with a C-beta reverse primer drove the first two PCR rounds, around 9 cycles each. One entry per CDR3 protein, called by TCRdb with MiXCR from the multiplex PCR reads. The repertoire holds tens of thousands of distinct CDR3 sequences, with approximately 70% as singletons. The sample consisted of liver tumor tissue from sampling region 1. Specified subset: tumor region T1, superior pole. These TCRs come from a man aged 35 to 55 with primary liver carcinoma and hepatitis B virus infection.

As for this clonotype: The junction departs from the called germline gene at one end, perhaps through a read error. The chain couples TRBV4-2 to TRBJ2-1, with no clear D. The CDR3 runs 16 residues. Germline V gene sequence: CDR1 LGHNA, CDR2 YNFKEQ. Here the CDR3 DNA reads TGTGCTAGCAGCCAAGAGGCCCGAGGCGGCTACAATGGGCAGTTCTTC. This translates into CASSQEARGGYNGQFF.

This clonotype was found once. The DNA of the CDR3 is TGTGCCAGCAGCTTTGACAGGGGGAAGGATCGCAATCAGCCCCAGCATTTT. This encodes CASSFDRGKDRNQPQHF. The rearrangement joins TRBV28 to TRBJ1-5; 9 nucleotides align to TRBD1. Trimming removed 6 bases from V and 2 bases from J; junction bases left unmatched: 11. The germline V gene has CDR1 MDHEN and CDR2 SYDVKM. The CDR3 extends over 17 amino acids.